This entry features one T cell receptor (beta chain) sequence. Its specificity is unknown. TCRdb analysed the 5' RACE reads with MiXCR anew, one entry per CDR3 protein. The profile shows about 400,000 distinct CDR3 sequences, about 15% of them singletons. This entry comes from a study of T-cell memory formation after mild COVID-19. General observations from the study: CM and EM subsets held most contracting CD4+ clones; EMRA held CD8+ ones. A subset of responding clones appeared in pre-infection memory, suggesting cross-reactive memory joined. A balance of CD4 and CD8 characterized clones contracting day 15 to 85, whereas later expanders leaned CD4+.

Sequencing used PBMCs or a T cell subset sorted from them (not recorded which). The TCR originated in a man aged 18 to 30 who had mild COVID-19 (a few samples of this study predate the infection). Cell type and time point are not known.

CDR3 in amino acids: CASSQFGRDRANRETQYF. The CDR3 DNA reads as TGCGCCAGCAGCCAATTTGGCCGGGACAGGGCAAATCGGGAGACCCAGTACTTC. The gene calls are TRBV4-1 and TRBJ2-5, with TRBD1 matching over 9 bases. Germline CDR1 is MGHRA and CDR2 is YSYEKL. V lost 2 bases, J lost 5 bases, and 15 bases stayed unmatched. This CDR3 spans 18 amino acids.